This TCR beta chain was retrieved from a study of a mutant IDH1 vaccine in newly diagnosed glioma. In the study overall: Treated patients had a mean age of 40.4 years and an approximately 62% male, around 40% female split. Previous care, which was radiotherapy, temozolomide, or both, most often involved both. At week 47 came visit V13, while visit V12 had come at week 35.

Produced via immunoSEQ multiplex PCR; TCRdb's table is partial and in-frame only. The sample has roughly 22,000 clones, 82% seen once. In the case of this clone: The antigen is not known.

V was clipped by 1 base and J by 10 bases, with 13 bases between them. The CDR3 has 13 residues. Per the germline V gene, CDR1 is SNHLY and CDR2 is FYNNEI. Time point described: week 47, end of study. Topical imiquimod was applied with each vaccine dose, which held 300 ug of mutant IDH1 20-mer peptide. Whole-study findings and limits: Pseudoprogression appeared unlinked to shifts in leading peripheral T cell clonotypes.

This sequence originates from a man aged 40-50 years with glioma. Some clones in this sample may be carry-over from other donors' samples. V gene TRBV2 combines with J gene TRBJ1-1; D is undetermined. Sequences were derived from PBMCs, sampled from a glioma patient whose treatment included an IDH1 peptide vaccine. Here the CDR3 DNA reads TGTGCCAGCAGTGAAGGCGGACCCGAGGGAGCTTTCTTT. As protein: CASSEGGPEGAFF.